This TCR beta chain was observed in a study of response to subunit inactivated influenza vaccine. Study-wide findings and caveats: The study's authors posited that every seasonal influenza vaccination enlists few new T cells.

In TCRdb, the RT-PCR reads were re-called with MiXCR into one record per CDR3 protein. The profile shows fewer than 250,000 distinct CDR3 sequences, 13% to 15% of them singletons. Of note for this clonotype: Its target is not known.

The CDR3 has 13 residues. Germline V CDR1 and CDR2: KGHDR, SFDVKD. Trimming shortened V by 0 bases and J by 5 bases, and 6 bases separated the two germline ends. The sequence was collected from a man between 45 and 60 years old who received an inactivated influenza vaccine. The sequencing here drew on CD8+ T cells sorted from PBMCs, taken approximately 5 days after vaccination. The genes are TRBV24-1 and TRBJ2-5, with D possibly called TRBD1 or TRBD2 (5 bases each). CDR3 nucleotides: TGTGCCACCAGTGATTTGTGGGGGGAGACCCAGTACTTC. Translated, it gives CATSDLWGETQYF.